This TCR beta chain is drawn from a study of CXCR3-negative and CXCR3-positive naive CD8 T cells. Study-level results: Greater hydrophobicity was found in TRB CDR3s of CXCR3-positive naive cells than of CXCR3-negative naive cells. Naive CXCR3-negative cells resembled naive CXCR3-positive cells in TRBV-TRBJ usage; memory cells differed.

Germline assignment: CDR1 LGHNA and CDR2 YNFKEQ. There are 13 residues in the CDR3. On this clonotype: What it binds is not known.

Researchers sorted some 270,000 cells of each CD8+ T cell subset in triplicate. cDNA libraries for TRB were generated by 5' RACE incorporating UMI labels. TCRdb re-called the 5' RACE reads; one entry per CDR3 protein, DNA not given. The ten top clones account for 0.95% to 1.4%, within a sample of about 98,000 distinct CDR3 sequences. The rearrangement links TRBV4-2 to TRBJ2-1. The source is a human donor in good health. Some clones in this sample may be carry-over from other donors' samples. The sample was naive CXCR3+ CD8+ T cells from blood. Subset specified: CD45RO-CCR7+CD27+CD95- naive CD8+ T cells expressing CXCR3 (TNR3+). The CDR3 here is CASSQDTYNEQFF.